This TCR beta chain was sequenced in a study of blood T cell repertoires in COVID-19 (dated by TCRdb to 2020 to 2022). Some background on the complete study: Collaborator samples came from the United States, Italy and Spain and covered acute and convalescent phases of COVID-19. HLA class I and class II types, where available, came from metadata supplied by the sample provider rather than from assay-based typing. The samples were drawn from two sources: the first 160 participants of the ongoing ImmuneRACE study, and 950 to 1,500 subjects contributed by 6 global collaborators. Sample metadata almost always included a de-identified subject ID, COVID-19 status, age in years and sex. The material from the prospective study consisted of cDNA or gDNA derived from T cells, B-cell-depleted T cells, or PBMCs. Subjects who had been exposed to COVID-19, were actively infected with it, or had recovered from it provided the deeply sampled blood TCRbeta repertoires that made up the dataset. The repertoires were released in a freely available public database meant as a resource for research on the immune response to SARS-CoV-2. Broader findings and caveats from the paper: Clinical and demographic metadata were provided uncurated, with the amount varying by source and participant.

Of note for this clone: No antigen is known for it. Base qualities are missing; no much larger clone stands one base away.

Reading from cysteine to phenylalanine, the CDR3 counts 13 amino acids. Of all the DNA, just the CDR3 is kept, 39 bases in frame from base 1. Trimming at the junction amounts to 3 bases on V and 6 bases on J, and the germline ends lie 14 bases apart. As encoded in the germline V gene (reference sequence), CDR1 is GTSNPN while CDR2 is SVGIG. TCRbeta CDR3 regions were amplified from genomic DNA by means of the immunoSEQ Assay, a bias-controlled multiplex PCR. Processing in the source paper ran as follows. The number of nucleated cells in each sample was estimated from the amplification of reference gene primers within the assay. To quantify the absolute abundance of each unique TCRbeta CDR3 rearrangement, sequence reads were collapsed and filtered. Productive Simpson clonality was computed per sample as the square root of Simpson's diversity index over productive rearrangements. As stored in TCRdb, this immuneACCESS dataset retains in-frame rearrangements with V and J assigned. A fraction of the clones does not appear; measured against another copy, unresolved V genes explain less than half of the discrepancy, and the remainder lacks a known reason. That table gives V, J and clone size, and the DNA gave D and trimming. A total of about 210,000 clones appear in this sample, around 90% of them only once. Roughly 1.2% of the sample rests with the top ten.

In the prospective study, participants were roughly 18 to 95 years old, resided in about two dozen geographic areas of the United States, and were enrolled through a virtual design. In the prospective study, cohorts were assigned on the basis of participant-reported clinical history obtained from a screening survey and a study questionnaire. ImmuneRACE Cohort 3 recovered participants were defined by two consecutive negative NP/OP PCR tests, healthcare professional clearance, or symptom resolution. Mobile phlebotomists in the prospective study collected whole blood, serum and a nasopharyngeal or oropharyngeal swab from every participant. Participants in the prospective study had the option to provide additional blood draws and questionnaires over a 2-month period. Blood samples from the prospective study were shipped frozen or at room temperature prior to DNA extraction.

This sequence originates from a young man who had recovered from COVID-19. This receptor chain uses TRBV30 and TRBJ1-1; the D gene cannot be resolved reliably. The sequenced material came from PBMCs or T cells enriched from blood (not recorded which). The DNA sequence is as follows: TGTGCCTGGAGAGCAGGTCGGCGTGCTGAAGCTTTCTTT. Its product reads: CAWRAGRRAEAFF.